The 28 T cell receptor beta chains below come from one sample, sequenced in a study of cytomegalovirus exposure and HLA in healthy donors. Both 60 Vbeta primers and 13 Jbeta primers went into the PCR. Clones were sequenced by immunoSEQ multiplex PCR, and TCRdb holds only the in-frame ones, with some missing. The data hold hundreds of thousands of clones, with more than 65% observed a single time. Sequencing was carried out using PBMCs. These receptors all stem from a woman aged 30 to 39 in good health and CMV-seronegative.

The table lists this clone with a few counts. At one end, the junction sequence differs from germline, possibly due to a read error. Written as DNA, the CDR3 is TGCGCCAGCAGCAAAGATCCCGGTAGCAATCAGCCCCAGCATTTT. It encodes CASSKDPGSNQPQHF. The chain couples TRBV4-1 to TRBJ1-5; no definite D call. The CDR3 is 15 amino acids. Germline V gives CDR1 MGHRA, CDR2 YSYEKL.

J is TRBJ2-1 and V is TRBV4-1, with 7 bases that match TRBD2. The CDR3 is 16 amino acids. V shed 2 bases and J 4 bases; nucleotides not matched to a gene: 8. Germline assignment: CDR1 MGHRA and CDR2 YSYEKL. CDR3 region: CASSQRAGPPYNEQFF. Here the CDR3 DNA reads TGCGCCAGCAGCCAACGAGCGGGACCCCCTTACAATGAGCAGTTCTTC.

This clone was seen just once. The rearrangement links TRBV23-1 to TRBJ2-3; 16 nucleotides align to TRBD2. TRBV23-1 is marked as an open reading frame, function uncertain. V lost 2 bases, J lost 0 bases, and 5 bases stayed unmatched. The CDR3 extends over 19 amino acids. The CDR3 is CASSQAGTSGRVSTDTQYF. Here the CDR3 DNA reads TGCGCCAGCAGTCAAGCCGGGACTAGCGGGAGGGTGAGCACAGATACGCAGTATTTT.

The rearrangement uses TRBV5-6 and TRBJ1-5, with D possibly TRBD1 on 5 matching bases. The V end lost 3 bases, the J end lost 1 base, and 8 bases lay between the germline ends. CDR1 and CDR2 from the germline V gene are SGHDT and YYEEEE. The CDR3 runs to 14 residues. The CDR3 spells CASSSRGSNQPQHF. The DNA of the CDR3 is TGTGCCAGCAGCTCACGGGGGAGCAATCAGCCCCAGCATTTT.

The chain joins TRBV21-1 to TRBJ1-3; the listed D gene, TRBD1, was not tested against the DNA. TRBV21-1 is labeled a pseudogene. The CDR3 length is 16 residues. The CDR3 region is CASSKEGTGAGNTIYF. CDR3 sequence (DNA): TGTGCCAGCAGCAAAGAGGGGACAGGGGCTGGAAACACCATATATTTT.

For this clone: A read error is the likely source, as a far larger clone sits one nucleotide away. The rearrangement uses TRBV19 and TRBJ1-1; TRBD1 is a possible D gene (6 bases). Germline values: CDR1 LNHDA, CDR2 SQIVND (reference sequence). This CDR3 comprises 14 residues. Here the CDR3 DNA reads TGTGCCAGTAGTAAGACAGGACAGAACACTGAAGATTTCTTT. Translating gives CASSKTGQNTEDFF.

In its sample, this clone was seen once. The rearrangement links TRBV19 to TRBJ1-4; D ambiguous. Germline V gene data show CDR1 as LNHDA and CDR2 as SQIVND (reference sequence). The CDR3 runs to 16 residues. The V end was cut by 3 bases, the J end by 8 bases, with 19 bases between. In DNA form, the CDR3 reads TGTGCCAGTAGTATTCGCGGTGGGCAGCGAGGGGAAAAACTGTTTTTT. It is translated as CASSIRGGQRGEKLFF.

Of note for this clone: At the DNA level, this CDR3 is encoded by other sequences in the same sample as well. The gene calls are TRBV4-1 and TRBJ2-3, with 7 positions matching TRBD1. The CDR3 has 14 residues. Germline V CDR1 and CDR2: MGHRA, YSYEKL. The trim removed 3 bases at V and 5 bases at J, leaving 5 bases unmatched. The CDR3 reads CASSQLGGRDTQYF. In DNA, the CDR3 is TGCGCCAGCAGCCAGTTAGGGGGCAGAGATACGCAGTATTTT.

This clone was seen a few times. This rearrangement joins TRBV6-6 to TRBJ1-1; D possibly corresponds to TRBD1 (5 bases). The CDR3 is 13 amino acids. Per the germline V gene, CDR1 is MNHNY and CDR2 is SVGAGI (reference sequence). Trimming removed 6 bases at V and 5 bases at J, with 13 bases between. Written as DNA, the CDR3 is TGTGCCAGCAGCCCTGGGGAGGGGACTGAAGCTTTCTTT. It encodes CASSPGEGTEAFF.

This clone appeared a single time. The rearrangement links TRBV4-1 to TRBJ1-1; D gene ambiguous. Trimming shortened V by 3 bases and J by 6 bases, and 23 bases separated the two germline ends. CDR1 and CDR2 from the germline V gene are MGHRA and YSYEKL. The CDR3 is 17 amino acids. CDR3 protein: CASSHAIGDPDRAEAFF. As DNA, the CDR3 is TGCGCCAGCAGCCATGCTATCGGAGACCCCGACCGCGCTGAAGCTTTCTTT.

The chain combines TRBV11-2 with TRBJ1-3; TRBD1 is a possible D gene (5 bases). Germline-derived CDR1 and CDR2 are SGHAT and FQNNGV. V was cut by 4 bases and J by 4 bases, with 11 bases left in between. The CDR3 extends over 14 amino acids. Here the CDR3 reads CASSSQGRGNTIYF. The CDR3 DNA reads TGTGCCAGCAGCTCGCAGGGTAGGGGAAACACCATATATTTT.

The sample holds a few counts of this clone. V usage is TRBV2 and J usage is TRBJ2-5, with D unclear. V was clipped by 4 bases and J by 2 bases, with 5 bases between them. CDR3 length equals 12 residues. Germline CDR1 and CDR2: SNHLY and FYNNEI. The CDR3 loop is CASSALQETQYF. CDR3 in DNA: TGTGCCAGCAGTGCGCTACAAGAGACCCAGTACTTC.

In regard to this clone: Germline is not matched at one junction end, which may reflect a read error. This chain uses TRBV7-9 with TRBJ2-2; D remains ambiguous. The CDR3 sequence is 16 residues long. Germline CDR1 is SEHNR and CDR2 is FQNEAQ (reference sequence). The DNA of the CDR3 is TGTTCCAGCAGCCCGCGCTCCTTTCCGAACACCGGGGAGCTGTTTTTT. Its protein product is CSSSPRSFPNTGELFF.

The chain has TRBV7-9 and TRBJ2-1, with a possible D match to TRBD2 (5 bases). CDR1 is SEHNR and CDR2 is FQNEAQ in the germline V gene (reference sequence). V was cut by 0 bases and J by 9 bases, with 9 bases left in between. The CDR3 is 13 residues long. CDR3 loop: CASSLALEGEQFF. The CDR3 DNA sequence: TGTGCCAGCAGCTTAGCGTTAGAGGGTGAGCAGTTCTTC.

This chain links TRBV6-5 with TRBJ1-1, with TRBD1 matching 7 bases. The V and J ends lost 4 bases and 5 bases, in that order; junction bases with no gene match: 4. The CDR3 runs 13 residues. Germline V gene data show CDR1 as MNHEY and CDR2 as SVGAGI. CDR3 loop: CASSSTGFTEAFF. The CDR3 coding sequence is TGTGCCAGCAGTTCGACAGGGTTTACTGAAGCTTTCTTT.

The gene calls are TRBV4-1 and TRBJ2-7; a possible D gene is TRBD2 (5 bases). The CDR3 has 16 residues. From germline, CDR1 is MGHRA and CDR2 YSYEKL. Trimming pared 0 bases from V and 6 bases from J, leaving 18 bases between. CDR3 nucleotide sequence: TGCGCCAGCAGCCAAGACGCCAGCGGAACTCACACCGAGCAGTACTTC. This codes for CASSQDASGTHTEQYF.

The chain employs TRBV6-1 and TRBJ1-5, with 7 bases matching TRBD1. Germline V CDR1 and CDR2: MNHNS, SASEGT. V was clipped by 10 bases and J by 7 bases; unmatched bases: 4. CDR3 length: 11 residues. Here the CDR3 DNA reads TGTGCCACGGAACAGGGGCAGCCCCAGCATTTT. Encoded protein: CATEQGQPQHF.

The chain carries TRBV6-6 and TRBJ2-7; D may be TRBD1 (5 bases). Germline V CDR1 and CDR2: MNHNY, SVGAGI (reference sequence). The germline V and J ends were trimmed by 0 bases and 6 bases, with 15 bases remaining between them. CDR3 size: 15 residues. CDR3 sequence: CASSYSVVRDSEQYF. The CDR3 region has the DNA TGTGCCAGCAGTTACTCGGTTGTCAGGGATAGCGAGCAGTACTTC.

The chain combines TRBV9 with TRBJ2-2; 11 bases line up with TRBD2. This CDR3 region has 16 residues. Unmatched junction bases numbered 9, after V lost 4 bases and J lost 7 bases. Germline assignment: CDR1 SGDLS and CDR2 YYNGEE. DNA for the CDR3: TGTGCCAGCAGCACCCTTAGCGGGAGGGCTGTCGGGGAGCTGTTTTTT. This sequence encodes CASSTLSGRAVGELFF.

This rearrangement joins TRBV25-1 to TRBJ1-4; 8 nucleotides match TRBD1. Losses at the gene ends were 2 bases for V and 10 bases for J; bases not matched to a gene: 9. CDR1 is MGHDK, CDR2 SYGVNS, per germline. CDR3 length: 15 residues. Here the CDR3 reads CASSEQVQGARKLFF. The CDR3 DNA reads as TGTGCCAGCAGTGAACAGGTCCAGGGGGCCCGAAAACTGTTTTTT.

This CDR3 reads CASSFTSGSREQYF. CDR3 nucleotide sequence: TGCGCCAGCAGCTTCACTAGCGGGAGTAGGGAGCAGTACTTC. The rearrangement joins TRBV5-1 to TRBJ2-7, with 11 bases identical to TRBD2. The CDR3 is 14 residues long. The germline V gene encodes CDR1 SGHRS and CDR2 YFSETQ. V trimming: 2 bases; J trimming: 7 bases; junction bases outside the gene matches: 5.

This clone was detected a few times. V and J are TRBV11-2 and TRBJ1-6, with D perhaps matching TRBD1 (5 bases). The germline V gene encodes CDR1 SGHAT and CDR2 FQNNGV. V was clipped by 3 bases and J by 7 bases, with 10 bases between them. CDR3 length equals 14 residues. CDR3: CASSFSGDNSPLHF. DNA for the CDR3: TGTGCCAGCAGCTTTTCGGGGGACAATTCACCCCTCCACTTT.

The V call is TRBV19, the J call TRBJ2-2; unclear D gene. From germline, CDR1 is LNHDA and CDR2 SQIVND (reference sequence). V was pared by 7 bases and J by 6 bases, with 15 bases between. This CDR3 comprises 14 residues. Here the CDR3 DNA reads TGTGCCAGTAACGTGGGCGCAATAGCCGGGGAGCTGTTTTTT. Protein sequence: CASNVGAIAGELFF.

A few counts support this clone. The chain employs TRBV7-9 and TRBJ2-7, with D perhaps TRBD1 (6 bases). V lost 4 bases, J lost 4 bases, and 11 bases lay in between. This CDR3 is 13 amino acids long. Germline assignment: CDR1 SEHNR and CDR2 FQNEAQ (reference sequence). The CDR3 DNA follows: TGTGCCAGCAGCTCCCCAGGGACATACGAGCAGTACTTC. This gives the protein CASSSPGTYEQYF.

The chain combines TRBV5-1 with TRBJ2-5, with 7 bases matching TRBD1. The CDR3 contains 14 residues. With 6 bases clipped from V and 0 bases from J, the junction kept 5 bases outside the gene matches. Looked up from germline, CDR1 is SGHRS and CDR2 is YFSETQ. CDR3 protein: CASTDGQDQETQYF. The CDR3 DNA is TGCGCCAGCACCGATGGACAGGACCAAGAGACCCAGTACTTC.

The chain recombines TRBV18 with TRBJ1-1; 8 nucleotides align to TRBD1. With V trimmed by 6 bases and J by 10 bases, 16 bases remained unmatched. The CDR3 contains 15 residues. Germline V gives CDR1 KGHSH, CDR2 LQKENI. As DNA, the CDR3 is TGTGCCAGCTCCCTTTCCCAGGGGGCCGCCGGGGGAGCTTTCTTT. This sequence encodes CASSLSQGAAGGAFF.

This rearrangement joins TRBV2 to TRBJ1-4; 7 bases are shared with TRBD1. J gave up 8 bases and V 5 bases, and 5 bases lay outside the gene matches. This CDR3 contains 13 residues. Germline V lookup: CDR1 SNHLY, CDR2 FYNNEI. The chain's CDR3 is CASSPGTAEKLFF. CDR3 DNA: TGTGCCAGCAGTCCCGGGACAGCCGAAAAACTGTTTTTT.

V usage is TRBV6-1 and J usage is TRBJ1-1; TRBD1 aligns across 7 bases. J gave up 1 base and V 2 bases, and 7 bases lay outside the gene matches. Germline CDR1 reads MNHNS; CDR2 reads SASEGT. This CDR3 is built from 16 residues. In DNA, the CDR3 is TGTGCCAGCAGTGAAATGGAGGGACAGACGAACACTGAAGCTTTCTTT. This translates into CASSEMEGQTNTEAFF.